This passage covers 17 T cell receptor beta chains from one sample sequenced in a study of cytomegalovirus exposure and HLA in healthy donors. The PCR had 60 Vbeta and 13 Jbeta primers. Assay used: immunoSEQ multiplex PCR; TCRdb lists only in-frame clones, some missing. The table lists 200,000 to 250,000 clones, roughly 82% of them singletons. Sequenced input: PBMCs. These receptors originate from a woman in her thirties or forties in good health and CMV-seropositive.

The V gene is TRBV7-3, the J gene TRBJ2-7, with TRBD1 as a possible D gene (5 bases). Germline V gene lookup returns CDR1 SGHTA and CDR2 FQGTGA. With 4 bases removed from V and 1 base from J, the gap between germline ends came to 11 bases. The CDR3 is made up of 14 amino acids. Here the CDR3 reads CASSSPTESYEQYF. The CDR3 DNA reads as TGTGCCAGCAGCTCGCCGACAGAATCCTACGAGCAGTACTTC.

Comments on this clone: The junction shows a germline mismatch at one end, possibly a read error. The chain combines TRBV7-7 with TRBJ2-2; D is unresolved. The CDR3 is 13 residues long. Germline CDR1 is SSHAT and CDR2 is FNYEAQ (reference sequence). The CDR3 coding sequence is TGTGCTAGCAGCCCGCGAGCAGCGGGGGAGCTGTTTTTT. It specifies CASSPRAAGELFF.

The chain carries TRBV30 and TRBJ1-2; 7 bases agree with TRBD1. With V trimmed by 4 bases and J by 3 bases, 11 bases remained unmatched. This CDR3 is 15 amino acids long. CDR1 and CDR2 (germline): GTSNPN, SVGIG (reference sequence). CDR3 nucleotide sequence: TGTGCCTGGAATAGAGGGCGCCAGGGGGACTATGGCTACACCTTC. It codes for CAWNRGRQGDYGYTF.

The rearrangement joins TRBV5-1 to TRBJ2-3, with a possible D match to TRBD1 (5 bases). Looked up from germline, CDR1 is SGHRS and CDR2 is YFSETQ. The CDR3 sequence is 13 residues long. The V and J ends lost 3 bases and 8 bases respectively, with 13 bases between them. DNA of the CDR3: TGCGCCAGCAGCTCCACAGGCGACGGTACGCAGTATTTT. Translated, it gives CASSSTGDGTQYF.

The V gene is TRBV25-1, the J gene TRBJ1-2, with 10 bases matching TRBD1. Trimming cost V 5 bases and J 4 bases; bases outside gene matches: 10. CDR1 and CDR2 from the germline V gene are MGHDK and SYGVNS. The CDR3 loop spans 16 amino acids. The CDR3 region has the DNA TGTGCCAGCAGTCCGCCATTGGGACAGGGGTTCTATGGCTACACCTTC. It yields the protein CASSPPLGQGFYGYTF.

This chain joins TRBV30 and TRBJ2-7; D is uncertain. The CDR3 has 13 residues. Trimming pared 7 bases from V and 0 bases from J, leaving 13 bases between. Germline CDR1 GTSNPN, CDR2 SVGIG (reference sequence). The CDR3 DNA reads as TGTGCCTTTCGACACTCGTTCTCCTACGAGCAGTACTTC. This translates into CAFRHSFSYEQYF.

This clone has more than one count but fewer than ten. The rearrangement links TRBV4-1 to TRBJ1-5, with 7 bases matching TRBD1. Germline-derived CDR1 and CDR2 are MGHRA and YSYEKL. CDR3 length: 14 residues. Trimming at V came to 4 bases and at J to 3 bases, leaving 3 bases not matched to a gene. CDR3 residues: CASSPDRANQPQHF. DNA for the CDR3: TGCGCCAGCAGCCCAGACAGGGCCAATCAGCCCCAGCATTTT.

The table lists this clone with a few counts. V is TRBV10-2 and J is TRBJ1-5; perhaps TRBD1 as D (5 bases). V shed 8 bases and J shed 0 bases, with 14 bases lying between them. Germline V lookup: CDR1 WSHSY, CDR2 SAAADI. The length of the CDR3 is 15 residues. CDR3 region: CASSDGAYSNQPQHF. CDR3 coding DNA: TGCGCCAGCTCAGATGGGGCTTATAGCAATCAGCCCCAGCATTTT.

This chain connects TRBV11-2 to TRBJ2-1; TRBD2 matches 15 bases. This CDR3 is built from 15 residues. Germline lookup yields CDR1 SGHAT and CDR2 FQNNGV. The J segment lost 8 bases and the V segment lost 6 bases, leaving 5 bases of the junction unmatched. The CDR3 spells CASRSGLAGGDEQFF. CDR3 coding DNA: TGTGCCAGCAGATCCGGACTAGCGGGAGGGGATGAGCAGTTCTTC.

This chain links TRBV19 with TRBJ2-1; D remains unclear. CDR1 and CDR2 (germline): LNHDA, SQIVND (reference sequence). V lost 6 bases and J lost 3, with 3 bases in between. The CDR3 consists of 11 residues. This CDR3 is CASSIYNEQFF. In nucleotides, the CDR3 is TGTGCCAGTAGCATCTACAATGAGCAGTTCTTC.

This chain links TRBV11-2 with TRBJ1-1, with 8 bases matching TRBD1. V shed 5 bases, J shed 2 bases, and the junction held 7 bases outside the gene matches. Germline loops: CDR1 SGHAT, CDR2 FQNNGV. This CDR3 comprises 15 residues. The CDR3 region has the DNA TGTGCCAGCAGCAGCGGACAGGGACCAAACACTGAAGCTTTCTTT. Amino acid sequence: CASSSGQGPNTEAFF.

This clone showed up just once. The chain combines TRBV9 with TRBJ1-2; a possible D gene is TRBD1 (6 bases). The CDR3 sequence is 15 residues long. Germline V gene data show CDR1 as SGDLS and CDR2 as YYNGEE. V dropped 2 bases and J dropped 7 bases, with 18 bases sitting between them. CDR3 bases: TGTGCCAGCAGCGTCCTAGGTGGGGGCGGTTCTGGCTACACCTTC. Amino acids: CASSVLGGGGSGYTF.

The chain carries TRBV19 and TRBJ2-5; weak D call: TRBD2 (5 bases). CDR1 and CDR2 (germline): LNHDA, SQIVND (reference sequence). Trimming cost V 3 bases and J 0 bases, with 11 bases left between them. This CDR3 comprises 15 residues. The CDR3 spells CASSMTGRYQETQYF. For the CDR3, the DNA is TGTGCCAGTAGTATGACTGGGAGATACCAAGAGACCCAGTACTTC.

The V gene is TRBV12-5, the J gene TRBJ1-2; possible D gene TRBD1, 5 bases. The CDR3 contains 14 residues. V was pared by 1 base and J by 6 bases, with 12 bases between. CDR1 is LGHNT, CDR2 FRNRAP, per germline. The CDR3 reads CASGLGEGLDGYTF. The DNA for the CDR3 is TGTGCTAGTGGTTTGGGGGAGGGACTGGATGGCTACACCTTC.

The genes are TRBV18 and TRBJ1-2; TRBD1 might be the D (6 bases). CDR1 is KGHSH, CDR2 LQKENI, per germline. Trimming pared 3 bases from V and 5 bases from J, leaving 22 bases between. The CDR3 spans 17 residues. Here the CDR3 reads CASSPLYFGQLRYGYTF. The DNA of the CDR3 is TGTGCCAGCTCACCCCTTTACTTCGGACAGCTGAGATATGGCTACACCTTC.

DNA of the CDR3: TGTGCCAGCAGTGAATGGGGACTAGCGGGAGCTGGGGCCAACGTCCTGACTTTC. Its protein product is CASSEWGLAGAGANVLTF. V gene TRBV2 combines with J gene TRBJ2-6; 14 bases are a match to TRBD2. The CDR3 covers 18 residues. Trimming cost V 2 bases and J 2 bases; bases outside gene matches: 2. Germline V gene data show CDR1 as SNHLY and CDR2 as FYNNEI.

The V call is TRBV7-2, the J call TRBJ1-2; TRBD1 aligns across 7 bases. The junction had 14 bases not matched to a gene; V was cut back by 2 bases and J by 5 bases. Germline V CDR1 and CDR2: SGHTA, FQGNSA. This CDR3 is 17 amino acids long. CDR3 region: CASSLKSLDRTRYGYTF. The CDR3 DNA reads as TGTGCCAGCAGCTTAAAGTCTCTGGACAGGACAAGATATGGCTACACCTTC.